This note documents a single T cell receptor (beta chain) sequence. Its specificity is unknown. Germline CDR1 and CDR2: SQVTM and ANQGSEA. The CDR3 runs 15 residues. V was clipped by 6 bases and J by 2 bases; unmatched bases: 12. The data were taken from a study of cytomegalovirus exposure and HLA in healthy donors. About the study: From roughly 180 million T cells, an earlier analysis saw approximately 110 million unique TCR beta sequences.

Overall study results and limits: Solely CMV serostatus was available to characterize immune exposure.

PCR involved 60 Vbeta and 13 Jbeta primers. The authors' processing: The count from a later analysis was about 80 million unique TCR beta chains, about 9.9 million of them shared. The repertoire was sequenced with immunoSEQ multiplex PCR; TCRdb's copy has only in-frame clones and lacks some. V, J and clone size are taken as reported in that table, and D and trimming were inferred from the DNA itself. This table holds around 130,000 clones, around 79% found once. The TCR comes from a woman in her forties in good health and CMV-seropositive. Source material: PBMCs. The gene calls are TRBV29-1 and TRBJ2-7; 8 bases line up with TRBD2. The chain's CDR3 is CSVAGGAGGPYEQYF. The CDR3 DNA reads as TGCAGCGTGGCCGGAGGGGCGGGAGGCCCCTACGAGCAGTACTTC.